The next 2 T cell receptor beta chains were all read from a single sample in a study of cytomegalovirus exposure and HLA in healthy donors. The table came from immunoSEQ multiplex PCR; TCRdb's copy has only in-frame clones and leaves some out. The sample lists more than 300,000 clones; just over 85% were seen once. Sequenced input: PBMCs. These receptors came from a woman aged 18-29 years in good health and CMV-seronegative.

V is TRBV10-3 and J is TRBJ2-7, with 9 nucleotides matching TRBD1. With V trimmed by 3 bases and J by 5 bases, 8 bases remained unmatched. In germline, CDR1 is ENHRY, CDR2 SYGVKD. The length of the CDR3 is 15 residues. The CDR3 DNA sequence: TGTGCCATCAGTGAACCGGGACAGGGTACCCACGAGCAGTACTTC. Its translation is CAISEPGQGTHEQYF.

The rearrangement uses TRBV2 and TRBJ2-4, with TRBD2 identical over 9 bases. The V and J ends lost 0 bases and 1 base, in that order; junction bases with no gene match: 4. Looked up from germline, CDR1 is SNHLY and CDR2 is FYNNEI. The CDR3 spans 17 residues. DNA of the CDR3: TGTGCCAGCAGTGAAGCGCTAGCGGGATCGGCCAAAAACATTCAGTACTTC. It encodes CASSEALAGSAKNIQYF.